What follows describes a single TCR beta chain. The data are from a study of blood T cell repertoires in COVID-19. At the level of the study: Sites across the United States, Italy and Spain contributed samples from acute and convalescent COVID-19.

Some clones are missing from TCRdb's copy, which holds only in-frame ones; the method was immunoSEQ multiplex PCR. The table records about 190,000 clones, around 84% of them present only once. Trimming left V 4 bases short and J 0 bases short, with 11 bases between. The CDR3 loop spans 15 amino acids. The germline V gene encodes CDR1 SGHNT and CDR2 YYREEE (reference sequence). Those who participated ranged in age from roughly 18 to 90 years and resided in 20 to 30 US areas. In assigning cohorts, the study relied on participant-reported clinical history. Recovered Cohort 3 donors showed two negative PCRs, clearance, or symptom resolution.

The chain recombines TRBV5-4 with TRBJ2-1, with D perhaps matching TRBD2 (5 bases). The source material was PBMCs or T cells enriched from blood (not recorded which). The receptor was isolated from a woman aged 25 to 39 who had recovered from COVID-19. The DNA of the CDR3 is TGTGCCAGCAGCCCGAGGGTGAGCTCCTACAATGAGCAGTTCTTC. Translation: CASSPRVSSYNEQFF.